This T cell receptor (beta chain) was documented in a study of blood T cell repertoires in COVID-19. As for the study in general: Some COVID-19 samples were acute and others convalescent; all came from the United States, Italy and Spain. The cDNA or gDNA used as material had been derived from T cells, B-cell-depleted T cells, or PBMCs.

Authors' methods: Reference gene primer amplification in the assay estimated nucleated cell counts. The table came from immunoSEQ multiplex PCR; TCRdb's copy has only in-frame clones and leaves some out. V and J calls and clone size are given by that table; D and trimming were obtained from the DNA. The repertoire holds a few hundred thousand clones, with about 79% as singletons. Deletions cut 0 bases from V and 3 bases from J, with 12 bases between. The CDR3 spans 17 residues. Germline V lookup: CDR1 LGHNA, CDR2 YSLEER. In this sample, this clone turned up once. Sequencing used peripheral blood. The genes are TRBV4-3 and TRBJ2-6; tentatively, D is TRBD1 (6 bases). The origin of this receptor is a man aged 35-49 years who had recovered from COVID-19. Written as DNA, the CDR3 is TGCGCCAGCAGCCAAGAAGTGAGGGGGTATGGGGCCAACGTCCTGACTTTC. Translated: CASSQEVRGYGANVLTF.